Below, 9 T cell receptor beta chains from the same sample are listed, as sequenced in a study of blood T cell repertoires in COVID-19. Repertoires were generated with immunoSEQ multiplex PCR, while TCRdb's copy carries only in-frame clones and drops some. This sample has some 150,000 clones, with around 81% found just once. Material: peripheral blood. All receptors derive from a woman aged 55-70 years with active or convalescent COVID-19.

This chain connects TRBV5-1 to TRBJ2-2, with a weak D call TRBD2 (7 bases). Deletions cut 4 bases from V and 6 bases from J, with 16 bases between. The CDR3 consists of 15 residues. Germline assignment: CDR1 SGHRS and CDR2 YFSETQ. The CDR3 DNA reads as TGCGCCAGCAGCAGTACGGGGGGCGCTCCCGGGGAGCTGTTTTTT. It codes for CASSSTGGAPGELFF.

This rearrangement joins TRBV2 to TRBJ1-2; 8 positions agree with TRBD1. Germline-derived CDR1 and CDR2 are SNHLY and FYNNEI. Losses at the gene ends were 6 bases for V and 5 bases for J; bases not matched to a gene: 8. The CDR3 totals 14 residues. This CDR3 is CASRKDREYYGYTF. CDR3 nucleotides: TGTGCCAGCAGGAAGGACAGGGAGTATTATGGCTACACCTTC.

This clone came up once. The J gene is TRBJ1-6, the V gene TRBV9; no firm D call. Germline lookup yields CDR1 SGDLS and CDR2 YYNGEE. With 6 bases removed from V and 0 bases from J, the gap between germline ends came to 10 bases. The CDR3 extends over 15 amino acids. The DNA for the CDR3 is TGTGCCAGCACCCTGGGGAGCTCCTATAATTCACCCCTCCACTTT. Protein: CASTLGSSYNSPLHF.

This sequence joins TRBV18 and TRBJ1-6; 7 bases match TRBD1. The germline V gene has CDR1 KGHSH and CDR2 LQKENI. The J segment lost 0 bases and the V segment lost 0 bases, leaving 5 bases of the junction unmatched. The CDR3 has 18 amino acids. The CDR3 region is CASSPPGQKSSYNSPLHF. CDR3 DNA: TGTGCCAGCTCACCACCGGGACAGAAGAGCTCCTATAATTCACCCCTCCACTTT. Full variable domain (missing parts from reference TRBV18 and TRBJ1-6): NAGVMQNPRHLVRRRGQEARLRCSPMKGHSHVYWYRQLPEEGLKFMVYLQKENIIDESGMPKERFSAEFPKEGPSILRIQQVVRGDSAAYFCASSPPGQKSSYNSPLHFGNGTRLTVT.

DNA of the CDR3: TGTGCCAGCAGTGGGGGGAGCGATACGCAGTATTTT. This translates into CASSGGSDTQYF. The chain carries TRBV6-2 or TRBV6-3 and TRBJ2-3; a possible D gene is TRBD2 (6 bases). Germline CDR1 reads MNHEY; CDR2 reads SVGEGT. This CDR3 is 12 amino acids long. V was pared by 5 bases and J by 6 bases, with 9 bases between.

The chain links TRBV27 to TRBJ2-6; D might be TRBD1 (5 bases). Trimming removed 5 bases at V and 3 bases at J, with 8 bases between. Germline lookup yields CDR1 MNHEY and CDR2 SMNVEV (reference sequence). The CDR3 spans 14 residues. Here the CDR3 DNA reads TGTGCCAGCAGTGACCAGGGTGGGGCCAACGTCCTGACTTTC. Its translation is CASSDQGGANVLTF.

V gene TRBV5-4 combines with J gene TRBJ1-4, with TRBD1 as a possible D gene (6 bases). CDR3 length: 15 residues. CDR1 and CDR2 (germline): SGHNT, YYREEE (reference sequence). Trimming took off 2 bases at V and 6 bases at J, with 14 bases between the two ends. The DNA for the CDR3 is TGTGCCAGCAGCTTTGGGGGGGCTCTGGATGAAAAACTGTTTTTT. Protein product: CASSFGGALDEKLFF.

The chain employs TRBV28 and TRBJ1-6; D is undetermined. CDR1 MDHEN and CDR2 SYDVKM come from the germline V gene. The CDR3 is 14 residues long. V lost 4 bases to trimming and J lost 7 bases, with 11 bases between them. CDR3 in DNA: TGTGCCAGCAGTTCCCCACCACAGAATTCACCCCTCCACTTT. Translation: CASSSPPQNSPLHF.

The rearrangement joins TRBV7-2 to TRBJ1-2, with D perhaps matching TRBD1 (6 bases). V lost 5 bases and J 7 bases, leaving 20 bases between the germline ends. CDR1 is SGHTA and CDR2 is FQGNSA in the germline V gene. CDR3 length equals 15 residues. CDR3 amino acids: CASSLKGQSPSGYTF. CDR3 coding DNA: TGTGCCAGCAGCCTAAAGGGACAATCCCCTAGTGGCTACACCTTC.